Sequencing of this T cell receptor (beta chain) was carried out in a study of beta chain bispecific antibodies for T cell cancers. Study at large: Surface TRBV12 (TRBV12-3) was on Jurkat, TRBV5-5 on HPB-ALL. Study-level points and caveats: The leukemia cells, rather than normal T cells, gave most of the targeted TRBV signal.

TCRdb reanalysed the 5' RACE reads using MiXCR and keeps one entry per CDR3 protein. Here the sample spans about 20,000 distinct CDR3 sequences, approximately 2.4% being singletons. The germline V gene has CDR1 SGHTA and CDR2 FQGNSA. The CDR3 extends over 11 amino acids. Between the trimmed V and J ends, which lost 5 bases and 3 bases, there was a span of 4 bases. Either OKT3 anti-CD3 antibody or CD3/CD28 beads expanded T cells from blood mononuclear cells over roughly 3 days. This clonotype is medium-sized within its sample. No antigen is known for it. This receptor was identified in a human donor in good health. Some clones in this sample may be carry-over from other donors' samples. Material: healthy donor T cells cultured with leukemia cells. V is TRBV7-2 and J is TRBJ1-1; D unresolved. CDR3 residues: CASSPYTEAFF. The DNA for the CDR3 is TGTGCCAGCAGCCCCTACACTGAAGCTTTCTTT.